What follows are 20 T cell receptor beta chains derived from one specimen sequenced in a study of T cells of healthy individuals. TCRdb called the 5' RACE reads again in MiXCR, with one record for every CDR3 protein. The sample consists of around 98,000 distinct CDR3 sequences, around 17% of them appearing once. The source is a human donor in good health.

This clonotype came up a few times. The genes are TRBV7-8 and TRBJ2-1; weak D call: TRBD1 (6 bases). The CDR3 extends over 14 amino acids. V lost 5 bases and J lost 3, with 11 bases in between. The germline CDR1 and CDR2 sequences are SGHVS and FQNEAQ. The CDR3 region has the DNA TGTGCCAGCAGCCAGAGGACAGTCTACAATGAGCAGTTCTTC. Its translation: CASSQRTVYNEQFF.

The genes are TRBV12-3 or TRBV12-4 and TRBJ2-7; 9 bases are a match to TRBD1. J lost 1 base, V lost 3 bases, and 1 base had no gene match. The CDR3 is 14 residues long. The CDR3 loop is CASSFGTGSYEQYF. CDR3 DNA sequence: TGTGCCAGCAGTTTTGGGACAGGGTCCTACGAGCAGTACTTC.

There are many counts of this clonotype. The rearrangement links TRBV3-1 to TRBJ1-2, with D possibly matching TRBD1 (5 bases). CDR1 is LGHDT and CDR2 is YNNKEL in the germline V gene (reference sequence). There are 16 residues in the CDR3. Trimming stripped 1 base from V and 3 bases from J, with 15 bases between. This chain's CDR3 is CASSQVGEGEDYGYTF. In DNA, the CDR3 is TGTGCCAGCAGCCAAGTCGGGGAAGGGGAGGACTATGGCTACACCTTC. Full variable domain (rest looked up from reference TRBV3-1 and TRBJ1-2): DTAVSQTPKYLVTQMGNDKSIKCEQNLGHDTMYWYKQDSKKFLKIMFSYNNKELIINETVPNRFSPKSPDKAHLNLHINSLELGDSAVYFCASSQVGEGEDYGYTFGSGTRLTVV.

The table lists this clonotype with a few counts. The V gene is TRBV7-9, the J gene TRBJ1-5; D gene ambiguous. CDR3 size: 12 residues. Germline assignment: CDR1 SEHNR and CDR2 FQNEAQ (reference sequence). Trimming shortened V by 6 bases and J by 9 bases, and 12 bases separated the two germline ends. CDR3: CASRGPGGPQHF. Here the CDR3 DNA reads TGTGCCAGCAGAGGGCCCGGTGGGCCCCAGCATTTT.

This clonotype was observed at least ten times. The rearrangement uses TRBV3-1 and TRBJ2-1; 8 bases fit TRBD1. Looked up from germline, CDR1 is LGHDT and CDR2 is YNNKEL (reference sequence). This CDR3 is 15 amino acids long. The ends lost 4 bases at V and 5 bases at J; junction bases unmatched: 7. The CDR3 DNA reads TGTGCCAGCAGCCGTCAGGGGGCTGTAAACAATGAGCAGTTCTTC. Protein: CASSRQGAVNNEQFF.

This chain links TRBV12-3 or TRBV12-4 with TRBJ2-5; the D gene is possibly TRBD2 (6 bases). Trimming removed 6 bases from V and 5 bases from J, with 13 bases in between. The CDR3 covers 13 residues. The CDR3 nucleotides read TGTGCCAGCAGGGAGGGGCCCTTTGAGACCCAGTACTTC. This codes for CASREGPFETQYF.

Here the CDR3 DNA reads TGTGCCAGCAGCCAAGGTAATATTGGGTCGCCCCAGCATTTT. Translating it yields CASSQGNIGSPQHF. The chain has TRBV3-1 and TRBJ1-5; D unclear. This CDR3 has 14 amino acids. The germline CDR1 and CDR2 sequences are LGHDT and YNNKEL (reference sequence). Trimming stripped 1 base from V and 9 bases from J, with 13 bases between.

The rearrangement links TRBV20-1 to TRBJ1-2, with TRBD1 matching 9 bases. The germline V gene has CDR1 DFQATT and CDR2 SNEGSKA (reference sequence). The V gene end was trimmed by 6 bases and the J gene end by 6 bases; junction bases not matched to a gene: 5. The CDR3 extends over 12 amino acids. The CDR3 sequence is CSAAQGADGYTF. In DNA, the CDR3 is TGCAGTGCCGCACAGGGGGCCGATGGCTACACCTTC.

In its sample, this clonotype was seen many times. This sequence joins TRBV7-9 and TRBJ1-5; 8 nucleotides line up with TRBD1. With V trimmed by 4 bases and J by 0 bases, 11 bases remained unmatched. Germline-derived CDR1 and CDR2 are SEHNR and FQNEAQ (reference sequence). The CDR3 is 18 amino acids. The DNA for the CDR3 is TGTGCCAGCAGCTCTGGACAGGGAGATGGGTATAGCAATCAGCCCCAGCATTTT. Amino acids: CASSSGQGDGYSNQPQHF.

This clonotype was seen at least ten times. This rearrangement joins TRBV27 to TRBJ2-7; D not resolved. Trimming shortened V by 7 bases and J by 3 bases, and 10 bases separated the two germline ends. There are 12 residues in the CDR3. Germline V gene lookup returns CDR1 MNHEY and CDR2 SMNVEV (reference sequence). CDR3 residues: CASIRGLYEQYF. CDR3 nucleotide sequence: TGTGCCAGCATCCGAGGCCTCTACGAGCAGTACTTC.

The sample holds one count of this clonotype. The rearrangement joins TRBV6-2 or TRBV6-3 to TRBJ2-1; 7 bases line up with TRBD1. V was clipped by 2 bases and J by 10 bases; unmatched bases: 14. The CDR3 spans 16 residues. From germline, CDR1 is MNHEY and CDR2 SVGEGT. Here the CDR3 DNA reads TGTGCCAGCAGTTACAACCGCTGGGACAGCCTCTACGAGCAGTTCTTC. It encodes CASSYNRWDSLYEQFF.

Only a few counts were recorded for this clonotype. This chain joins TRBV9 and TRBJ1-5; D call uncertain. CDR1 is SGDLS, CDR2 YYNGEE, per germline. The CDR3 runs to 15 residues. Between the trimmed V and J ends, which lost 0 bases and 6 bases, there was a span of 13 bases. The CDR3 protein is CASSVDGRWSQPQHF. The CDR3 DNA follows: TGTGCCAGCAGCGTAGACGGGAGATGGAGTCAGCCCCAGCATTTT.

V and J are TRBV4-1 and TRBJ1-1; 9 bases are a match to TRBD1. The length of the CDR3 is 15 residues. Germline V CDR1 and CDR2: MGHRA, YSYEKL. V gave up 3 bases and J gave up 5 bases; unmatched junction bases: 7. CDR3 sequence reads: CASSHPGQGGTEAFF. CDR3 nucleotides: TGCGCCAGCAGCCACCCGGGACAGGGAGGAACTGAAGCTTTCTTT.

This clonotype was seen at least ten times. The chain has TRBV20-1 and TRBJ1-5; D is uncertain. Trimming took 0 bases from V and 5 from J, leaving 8 bases between them. CDR1 and CDR2 from the germline V gene are DFQATT and SNEGSKA (reference sequence). The CDR3 spans 13 residues. CDR3 sequence (DNA): TGCAGTGCTAGAGACAAGTTTGATCAGCCCCAGCATTTT. Amino acids: CSARDKFDQPQHF.

This chain joins TRBV11-2 and TRBJ2-1; D unresolved. CDR1 is SGHAT, CDR2 FQNNGV, per germline. With 7 bases removed from V and 0 bases from J, the gap between germline ends came to 13 bases. The CDR3 is made up of 15 amino acids. This chain's CDR3 is CASTLDRSSYNEQFF. The CDR3 bases are TGTGCCAGCACCCTAGACCGGAGCTCCTACAATGAGCAGTTCTTC.

There are many counts of this clonotype. This sequence joins TRBV4-2 and TRBJ2-7, with D possibly being TRBD2 (5 bases). This CDR3 spans 16 amino acids. Germline V gene sequence: CDR1 LGHNA, CDR2 YNFKEQ. The ends were cut back, 0 bases at V and 3 bases at J, with 15 bases in the middle. CDR3 in amino acids: CASSQESGGRNYEQYF. DNA for the CDR3: TGTGCCAGCAGCCAAGAGAGCGGAGGCAGGAACTACGAGCAGTACTTC.

This clonotype showed up just a few times. The chain recombines TRBV6-2 or TRBV6-3 with TRBJ1-5; a weak D match, TRBD1 (5 bases). The CDR3 length is 15 residues. Germline CDR1 reads MNHEY; CDR2 reads SVGEGT. V gave up 2 bases and J gave up 4 bases, with 12 bases separating them. CDR3 nucleotide sequence: TGTGCCAGCAGTTACAGTGGGACTCCAAATCAGCCCCAGCATTTT. It yields the protein CASSYSGTPNQPQHF.

This clonotype showed up just once. The rearrangement links TRBV6-4 to TRBJ2-3; D is undetermined. The V gene's germline CDR1 is MRHNA and CDR2 SNTAGT. Trimming pared 5 bases from V and 5 bases from J, leaving 17 bases between. This CDR3 region has 15 residues. CDR3 bases: TGTGCCAGCAGTCAAACGGGCTCGGGTGTAGATACGCAGTATTTT. It specifies CASSQTGSGVDTQYF.

This clonotype was detected many times. The CDR3 sequence is CSASSGQRGGYTF. Here the CDR3 DNA reads TGCAGTGCTTCTAGCGGCCAGAGAGGTGGCTACACCTTC. The chain has TRBV20-1 and TRBJ1-2; D not resolved. CDR3 size: 13 residues. V lost 5 bases, J lost 7 bases, and 17 bases lay in between. In germline, CDR1 is DFQATT, CDR2 SNEGSKA (reference sequence).

This clonotype has more than one count but fewer than ten. The CDR3 region is CASSLGFGDRSPLHF. The CDR3, as DNA: TGTGCCAGCAGCTTAGGTTTCGGGGATAGGTCACCCCTCCACTTT. This chain joins TRBV7-2 and TRBJ1-6; unclear D gene. CDR1 is SGHTA and CDR2 is FQGNSA in the germline V gene. CDR3 length: 15 amino acids. V was cut by 1 base and J by 10 bases, with 14 bases left in between.